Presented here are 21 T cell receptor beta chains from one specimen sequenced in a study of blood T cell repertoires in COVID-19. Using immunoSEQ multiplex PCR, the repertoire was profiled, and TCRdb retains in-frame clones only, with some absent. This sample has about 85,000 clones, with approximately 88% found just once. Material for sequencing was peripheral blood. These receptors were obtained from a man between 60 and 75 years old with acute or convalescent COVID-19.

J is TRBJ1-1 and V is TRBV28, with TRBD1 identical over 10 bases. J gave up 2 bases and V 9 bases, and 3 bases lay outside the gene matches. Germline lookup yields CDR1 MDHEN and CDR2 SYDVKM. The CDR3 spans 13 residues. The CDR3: CASWTGGNTEAFF. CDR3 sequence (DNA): TGTGCCAGTTGGACAGGGGGTAACACTGAAGCTTTCTTT. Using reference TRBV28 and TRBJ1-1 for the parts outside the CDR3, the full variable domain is DVKVTQSSRYLVKRTGEKVFLECVQDMDHENMFWYRQDPGLGLRLIYFSYDVKMKEKGDIPEGYSVSREKKERFSLILESASTNQTSMYLCASWTGGNTEAFFGQGTRLTVV.

The CDR3 region is CARPQGVNTEAFF. The CDR3 nucleotides are TGTGCCAGACCTCAAGGGGTGAACACTGAAGCTTTCTTT. The rearrangement links TRBV19 to TRBJ1-1; D is possibly TRBD1 (5 bases). Per the germline V gene, CDR1 is LNHDA and CDR2 is SQIVND (reference sequence). Trimming removed 9 bases at V and 0 bases at J, with 11 bases between. CDR3 length: 13 amino acids.

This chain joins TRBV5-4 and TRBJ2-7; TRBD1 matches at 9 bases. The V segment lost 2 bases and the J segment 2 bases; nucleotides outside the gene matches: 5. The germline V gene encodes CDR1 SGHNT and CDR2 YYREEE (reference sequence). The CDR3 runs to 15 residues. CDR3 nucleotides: TGTGCCAGCAGCTTAGGGACAGGGAACCCCTACGAGCAGTACTTC. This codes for CASSLGTGNPYEQYF.

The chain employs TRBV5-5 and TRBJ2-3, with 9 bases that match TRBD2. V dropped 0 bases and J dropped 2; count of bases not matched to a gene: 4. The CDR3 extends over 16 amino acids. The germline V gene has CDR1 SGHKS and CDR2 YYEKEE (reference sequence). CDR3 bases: TGTGCCAGCAGCTTGGGGCTAGCGGGGCTCACAGATACGCAGTATTTT. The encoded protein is CASSLGLAGLTDTQYF.

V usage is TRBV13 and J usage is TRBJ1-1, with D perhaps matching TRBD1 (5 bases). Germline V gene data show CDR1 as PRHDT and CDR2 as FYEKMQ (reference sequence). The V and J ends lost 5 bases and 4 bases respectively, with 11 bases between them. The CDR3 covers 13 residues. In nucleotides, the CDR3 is TGTGCCAGCAGCGTAACAGGAAGCACTGAAGCTTTCTTT. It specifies CASSVTGSTEAFF.

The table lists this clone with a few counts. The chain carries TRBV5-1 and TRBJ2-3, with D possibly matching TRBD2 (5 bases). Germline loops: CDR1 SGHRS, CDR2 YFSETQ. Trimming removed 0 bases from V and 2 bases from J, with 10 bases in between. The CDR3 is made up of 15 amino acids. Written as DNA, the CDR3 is TGCGCCAGCAGCTTGGGACTACCACCCACAGATACGCAGTATTTT. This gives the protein CASSLGLPPTDTQYF.

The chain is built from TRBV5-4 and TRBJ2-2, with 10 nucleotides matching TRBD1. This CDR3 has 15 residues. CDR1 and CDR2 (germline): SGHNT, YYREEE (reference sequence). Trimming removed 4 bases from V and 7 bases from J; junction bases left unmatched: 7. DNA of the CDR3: TGTGCCAGCAGCCTCGGGACAGGGGCCGTCGGGGAGCTGTTTTTT. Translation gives CASSLGTGAVGELFF.

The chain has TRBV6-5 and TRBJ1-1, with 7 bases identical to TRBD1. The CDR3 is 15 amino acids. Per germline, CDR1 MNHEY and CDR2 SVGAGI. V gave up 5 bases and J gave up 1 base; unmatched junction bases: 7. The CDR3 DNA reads TGTGCCAGCAGTCAAACAGGGGCAGGGAACACTGAAGCTTTCTTT. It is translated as CASSQTGAGNTEAFF.

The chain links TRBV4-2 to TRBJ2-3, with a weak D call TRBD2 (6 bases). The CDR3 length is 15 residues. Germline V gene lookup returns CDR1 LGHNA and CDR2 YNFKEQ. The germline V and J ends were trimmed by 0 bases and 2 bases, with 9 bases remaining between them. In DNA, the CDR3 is TGTGCCAGCAGCCAAGATGGGGGGACCACAGATACGCAGTATTTT. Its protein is CASSQDGGTTDTQYF.

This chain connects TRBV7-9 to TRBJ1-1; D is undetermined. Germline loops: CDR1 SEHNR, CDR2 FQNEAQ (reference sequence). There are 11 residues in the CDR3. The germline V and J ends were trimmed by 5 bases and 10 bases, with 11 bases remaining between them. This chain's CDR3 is CASSPRYGAFF. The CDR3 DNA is TGTGCCAGCAGCCCCCGGTACGGAGCTTTCTTT.

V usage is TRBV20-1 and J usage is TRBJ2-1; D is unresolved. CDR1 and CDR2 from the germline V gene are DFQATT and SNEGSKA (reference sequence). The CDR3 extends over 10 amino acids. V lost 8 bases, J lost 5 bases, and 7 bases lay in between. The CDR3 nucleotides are TGCAGTTACTTCGACAATGAGCAGTTCTTC. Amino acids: CSYFDNEQFF.

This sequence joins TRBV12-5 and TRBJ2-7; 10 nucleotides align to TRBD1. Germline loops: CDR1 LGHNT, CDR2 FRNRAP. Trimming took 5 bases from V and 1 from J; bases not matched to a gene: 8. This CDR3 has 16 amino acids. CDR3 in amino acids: CASGPSGQGSSYEQYF. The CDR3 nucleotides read TGTGCTAGTGGTCCTTCGGGACAGGGGTCTTCCTACGAGCAGTACTTC.

The CDR3 DNA reads as TGTGCCATCAGTGAACCAGGGACAGGGGGGGGCTACACCTTC. This sequence encodes CAISEPGTGGGYTF. The chain uses TRBV10-3 and TRBJ1-2; 11 bases map to TRBD1. CDR3 length equals 14 residues. Germline V gene lookup returns CDR1 ENHRY and CDR2 SYGVKD. Trimming cost V 3 bases and J 8 bases; bases outside gene matches: 5.

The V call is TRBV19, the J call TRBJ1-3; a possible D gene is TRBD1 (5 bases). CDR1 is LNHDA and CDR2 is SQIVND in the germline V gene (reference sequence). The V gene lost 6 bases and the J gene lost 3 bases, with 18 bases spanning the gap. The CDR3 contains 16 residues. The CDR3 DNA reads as TGTGCCAGTAGCCTTTCAACTCAGGGATATGGAAACACCATATATTTT. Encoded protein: CASSLSTQGYGNTIYF.

CDR3 in amino acids: CASSMGVLIGRGASNEQFF. CDR3 sequence (DNA): TGTGCCAGTAGTATGGGTGTACTAATCGGGCGGGGGGCTTCGAATGAGCAGTTCTTC. V gene TRBV19 combines with J gene TRBJ2-1; 8 nucleotides agree with TRBD2. J lost 7 bases, V lost 3 bases, and 20 bases had no gene match. The CDR3 has 19 residues. Germline CDR1 LNHDA, CDR2 SQIVND (reference sequence).

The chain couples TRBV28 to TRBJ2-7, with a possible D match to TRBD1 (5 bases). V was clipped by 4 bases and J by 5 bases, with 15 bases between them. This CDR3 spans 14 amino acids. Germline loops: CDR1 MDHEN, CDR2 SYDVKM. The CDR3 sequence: CASSSYRSRNEQYF. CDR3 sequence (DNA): TGTGCCAGCAGTTCCTACAGGTCGCGAAACGAGCAGTACTTC.

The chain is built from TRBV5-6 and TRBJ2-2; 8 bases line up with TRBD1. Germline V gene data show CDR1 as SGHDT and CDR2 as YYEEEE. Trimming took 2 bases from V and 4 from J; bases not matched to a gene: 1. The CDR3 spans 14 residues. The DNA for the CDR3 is TGTGCCAGCAGCTTTGACAGGGGCACCGGGGAGCTGTTTTTT. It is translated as CASSFDRGTGELFF.

CDR3: CASRYRGNEKLFF. CDR3 bases: TGTGCCAGCAGATACAGGGGTAATGAAAAACTGTTTTTT. The chain combines TRBV6-6 with TRBJ1-4, with 7 bases fitting TRBD1. Germline V gives CDR1 MNHNY, CDR2 SVGAGI (reference sequence). This CDR3 comprises 13 residues. V gave up 6 bases and J gave up 4 bases; unmatched junction bases: 2.

CDR3 DNA: TGTGCCACCAGCAGAGGCAGGGGGACCTATAATTCACCCCTCCACTTT. It encodes CATSRGRGTYNSPLHF. V usage is TRBV15 and J usage is TRBJ1-6, with 7 nucleotides matching TRBD1. CDR3 length equals 16 residues. Losses at the gene ends were 1 base for V and 2 bases for J; bases not matched to a gene: 2. Germline loops: CDR1 LNHNV, CDR2 YYDKDF (reference sequence).

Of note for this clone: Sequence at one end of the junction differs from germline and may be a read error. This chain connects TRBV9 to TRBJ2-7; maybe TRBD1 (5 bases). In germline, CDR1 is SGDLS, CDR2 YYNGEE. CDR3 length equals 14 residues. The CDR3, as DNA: TGTGCCAGCAGCTTTTCGGACGGACACTACGGGCAGTACTTC. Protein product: CASSFSDGHYGQYF.

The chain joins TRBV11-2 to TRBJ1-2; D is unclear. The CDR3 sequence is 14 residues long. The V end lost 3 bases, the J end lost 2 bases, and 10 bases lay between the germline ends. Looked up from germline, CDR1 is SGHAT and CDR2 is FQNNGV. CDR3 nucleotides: TGTGCCAGCAGCTTGCGGGCGGAGAACTATGGCTACACCTTC. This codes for CASSLRAENYGYTF.